The sequence of this T cell receptor beta chain was determined in a study of CD8+CD57+ T cells in acquired aplastic anemia. Background on the study: Sorted CD4+ and CD8+ cells gave a mean 3.2 ug DNA, range roughly 0.19 to 27.4 ug. Average CD4+ read depth in healthy donors was about 9.8 million reads.

The use of genomic DNA as template underpinned the TCR beta VDJ and CDR3 profiling. MiXCR, run by TCRdb on the reads, gives a single entry per CDR3 protein. The table includes hundreds of thousands of distinct CDR3 sequences, around 68% detected once. J gave up 7 bases and V 5 bases, and 4 bases lay outside the gene matches. This CDR3 region has 14 residues. In germline, CDR1 is MNHEY, CDR2 SVGAGI. Study results and caveats: Controls did not differ significantly from patients in CD8+ Simpson's diversity. The same twenty-nine CD8+ CDR3 sequences occurred in patients and in controls.

This clonotype was detected ten times or more. Its antigen is currently unknown. This chain joins TRBV6-5 and TRBJ1-6, with 8 bases fitting TRBD1. This sequence was found in a human donor in good health, serving as a control. Sample: sorted CD4+, CD8+, or CD8+CD57+ T cells (not recorded which) from PBMCs. The CDR3 sequence is CASSTGTGNSPLHF. The CDR3 region has the DNA TGTGCCAGCAGTACCGGGACAGGAAATTCACCCCTCCACTTT.